This T cell receptor beta chain emerged from a study of blood T cell repertoires in COVID-19. Libraries were prepared by immunoSEQ multiplex PCR; TCRdb keeps only in-frame clonotypes and omits some of them. The table has around 290,000 clones, 85% to 90% seen once; the top ten hold over 2%. Material: PBMCs or T cells enriched from blood (not recorded which). The sequence derives from a woman aged 60-70 years in a cohort exposed to, infected with or recovered from COVID-19 (not recorded which).

The CDR3 region is CASSLRLTGNNSPLHF. The CDR3 DNA reads as TGTGCCAGCAGTCTGCGGCTTACAGGGAATAATTCACCCCTCCACTTT. The chain recombines TRBV28 with TRBJ1-6, with D maybe TRBD1 (6 bases). The ends were cut back, 5 bases at V and 5 bases at J, with 16 bases in the middle. The CDR3 length is 16 residues. Germline CDR1 and CDR2: MDHEN and SYDVKM.